The 30 T cell receptor beta chains below all came from one sample that was sequenced in a study of CD8+ T cells in alopecia areata. It was cDNA, reverse transcribed from extracted RNA, that served as the sequencing template. Clones were read by immunoSEQ multiplex PCR, and TCRdb kept only the in-frame ones, dropping some. The sample consists of around 250,000 clones, less than 80% of them appearing once. Sequencing was performed on CD4+ T cells sorted from blood, taken at week 0. Receptor source: a human donor with alopecia areata.

V gene TRBV2 combines with J gene TRBJ1-5; 7 bases align to TRBD1. Germline CDR1 SNHLY, CDR2 FYNNEI. The CDR3 loop spans 13 amino acids. The trim removed 5 bases at V and 3 bases at J, leaving 1 base unmatched. DNA for the CDR3: TGTGCCAGCAGTACAGGGGTCAATCAGCCCCAGCATTTT. Translated: CASSTGVNQPQHF.

The rearrangement links TRBV5-6 to TRBJ2-7; D not certain. CDR1 is SGHDT, CDR2 YYEEEE, per germline. This CDR3 region has 16 residues. Trimming took 0 bases from V and 0 from J, leaving 13 bases between them. The CDR3 loop is CASSLGLRQSSYEQYF. In DNA form, the CDR3 reads TGTGCCAGCAGCTTGGGTCTTCGGCAGAGCTCCTACGAGCAGTACTTC.

The chain is built from TRBV6-5 and TRBJ1-6; D is unresolved. The length of the CDR3 is 13 residues. V lost 6 bases to trimming and J lost 10 bases, with 13 bases between them. Germline-derived CDR1 and CDR2 are MNHEY and SVGAGI. CDR3 DNA sequence: TGTGCCAGCAGCACCGAAGCGGGCTCACCCCTCCACTTT. It yields the protein CASSTEAGSPLHF.

The chain carries TRBV4-3 and TRBJ1-2; D unclear. The V gene lost 0 bases and the J gene lost 0 bases, with 11 bases spanning the gap. The CDR3 is 16 residues long. Germline lookup yields CDR1 LGHNA and CDR2 YSLEER. In nucleotides, the CDR3 is TGCGCCAGCAGCCAAGAAAGGGCCCGATCTAACTATGGCTACACCTTC. The encoded protein is CASSQERARSNYGYTF.

The chain couples TRBV7-9 to TRBJ1-6; the match to TRBD1 covers 8 bases. Losses at the gene ends were 7 bases for V and 3 bases for J; bases not matched to a gene: 5. CDR3 length: 15 amino acids. From germline, CDR1 is SEHNR and CDR2 FQNEAQ (reference sequence). DNA of the CDR3: TGTGCCAGCAACGACAGGGGAGGCTATAATTCACCCCTCCACTTT. Translated, it gives CASNDRGGYNSPLHF.

This clone showed up just a few times. This chain joins TRBV5-1 and TRBJ2-3, with 9 bases lining up with TRBD2. Germline-derived CDR1 and CDR2 are SGHRS and YFSETQ. The CDR3 loop spans 15 amino acids. The J segment lost 3 bases and the V segment lost 0 bases, leaving 2 bases of the junction unmatched. CDR3 sequence reads: CASSLDGLATDTQYF. The DNA for the CDR3 is TGCGCCAGCAGCTTGGACGGACTAGCGACAGATACGCAGTATTTT.

This clone was counted only a few times. This sample includes further DNA sequences coding for the same CDR3. The chain uses TRBV10-2 and TRBJ1-6; D unresolved. The CDR3 is made up of 13 amino acids. The germline V gene has CDR1 WSHSY and CDR2 SAAADI. Trimming took off 7 bases at V and 4 bases at J, with 8 bases between the two ends. The chain's CDR3 is CASTRDYNSPLHF. The CDR3 DNA is TGCGCCAGCACTCGGGATTATAATTCACCCCTCCACTTT.

The V gene is TRBV11-2, the J gene TRBJ2-1, with TRBD2 matching 7 bases. V gave up 10 bases and J gave up 9 bases; unmatched junction bases: 6. Germline-derived CDR1 and CDR2 are SGHAT and FQNNGV. This CDR3 has 11 residues. The CDR3 spells CATGGYIEQFF. The CDR3 nucleotides are TGTGCCACGGGGGGATATATTGAGCAGTTCTTC.

This chain uses TRBV5-1 with TRBJ1-2, with D uncertain. There are 14 residues in the CDR3. Germline loops: CDR1 SGHRS, CDR2 YFSETQ. The V and J ends lost 4 bases and 6 bases respectively, with 16 bases between them. DNA of the CDR3: TGCGCCAGCAGCGGAGGCCTCAATGGCCATGGCTACACCTTC. Translating gives CASSGGLNGHGYTF. The variable domain in full, with the rest retrieved from reference TRBV5-1 and TRBJ1-2, is KAGVTQTPRYLIKTRGQQVTLSCSPISGHRSVSWYQQTPGQGLQFLFEYFSETQRNKGNFPGRFSGRQFSNSRSEMNVSTLELGDSALYLCASSGGLNGHGYTFGSGTRLTVV.

This clone was seen only a few times. As DNA, the CDR3 is TGTGCCAGCAGTGACCCGGCGGTGCCCTATTCACCCCTCCACTTT. Protein product: CASSDPAVPYSPLHF. This chain links TRBV25-1 with TRBJ1-6; D is uncertain. The CDR3 has 15 amino acids. Per germline, CDR1 MGHDK and CDR2 SYGVNS. V was pared by 3 bases and J by 8 bases, with 14 bases between. The entire variable domain, with the rest obtained from reference TRBV25-1 and TRBJ1-6, is as follows: EADIYQTPRYLVIGTGKKITLECSQTMGHDKMYWYQQDPGMELHLIHYSYGVNSTEKGDLSSESTVSRIRTEHFPLTLESARPSHTSQYLCASSDPAVPYSPLHFGNGTRLTVT.

The chain has TRBV9 and TRBJ2-6; the D is unclear. Germline CDR1 is SGDLS and CDR2 is YYNGEE. Trimming shortened V by 0 bases and J by 1 base, and 8 bases separated the two germline ends. This CDR3 has 16 amino acids. The CDR3 sequence: CASSVGRRSGANVLTF. CDR3 in DNA: TGTGCCAGCAGCGTAGGTAGAAGATCTGGGGCCAACGTCCTGACTTTC.

V gene TRBV18 combines with J gene TRBJ1-2; D is possibly TRBD1 (5 bases). CDR1 is KGHSH and CDR2 is LQKENI in the germline V gene. V was trimmed by 3 bases and J by 4 bases, leaving 15 bases between them. The CDR3 runs to 15 residues. CDR3 loop: CASSPQTVRSYGYTF. The CDR3 DNA follows: TGTGCCAGCTCACCTCAGACAGTTCGGAGCTATGGCTACACCTTC.

V gene TRBV30 combines with J gene TRBJ2-2; D ambiguous. The ends were cut back, 3 bases at V and 7 bases at J, with 15 bases in the middle. CDR3 length equals 14 residues. Germline V gives CDR1 GTSNPN, CDR2 SVGIG (reference sequence). CDR3 residues: CAWSAIGVIGELFF. The CDR3 bases are TGTGCCTGGAGCGCTATAGGTGTAATCGGGGAGCTGTTTTTT.

V gene TRBV5-1 combines with J gene TRBJ1-2; 10 bases align to TRBD1. The CDR3 length is 12 residues. The germline V gene encodes CDR1 SGHRS and CDR2 YFSETQ. Trimming took 4 bases from V and 6 from J; bases not matched to a gene: 0. The CDR3 nucleotides read TGCGCCAGCAGCGGGACAGGGGATGGCTACACCTTC. Its protein product is CASSGTGDGYTF.

V usage is TRBV27 and J usage is TRBJ2-7; D gene uncertain. Trimming left V 1 base short and J 0 bases short, with 10 bases between. From germline, CDR1 is MNHEY and CDR2 SMNVEV (reference sequence). CDR3 length equals 15 residues. The CDR3 sequence: CASSLYPDPSYEQYF. CDR3 bases: TGTGCCAGCAGTTTATACCCCGACCCCTCCTACGAGCAGTACTTC.

This clone showed up just a few times. CDR3 coding DNA: TGTGCCAGCAGTGCACAGGGCTCAGATACGCAGTATTTT. Amino acid sequence: CASSAQGSDTQYF. The J gene is TRBJ2-3, the V gene TRBV27; TRBD1 might be the D (6 bases). Between the trimmed V and J ends, which lost 5 bases and 4 bases, there was a span of 10 bases. Germline CDR1 and CDR2: MNHEY and SMNVEV (reference sequence). This CDR3 is 13 amino acids long.

The CDR3 nucleotides are TGTGCCAGCAGTCCTCGATCCAGGGTGGATACGCAGTATTTT. It yields the protein CASSPRSRVDTQYF. This sequence joins TRBV2 and TRBJ2-3, with D maybe TRBD1 (5 bases). This CDR3 has 14 residues. Germline CDR1 reads SNHLY; CDR2 reads FYNNEI. Trimming removed 5 bases at V and 6 bases at J, with 15 bases between.

The V and J genes are TRBV7-3 and TRBJ2-1; D is unclear. The CDR3 length is 16 residues. With 2 bases removed from V and 5 bases from J, the gap between germline ends came to 16 bases. Germline-derived CDR1 and CDR2 are SGHTA and FQGTGA. In DNA form, the CDR3 reads TGTGCCAGCAGCTTACTTCCAACAGAGGAAAACAATGAGCAGTTCTTC. This gives the protein CASSLLPTEENNEQFF.

The V and J genes are TRBV9 and TRBJ1-1; D not certain. Germline V gene lookup returns CDR1 SGDLS and CDR2 YYNGEE. V shed 2 bases and J shed 0 bases, with 11 bases lying between them. CDR3 size: 15 residues. CDR3 loop: CASSVSGDMNTEAFF. The CDR3 DNA follows: TGTGCCAGCAGCGTCTCTGGGGATATGAACACTGAAGCTTTCTTT.

V is TRBV30 and J is TRBJ2-7; 7 bases fit TRBD1. This CDR3 is built from 16 residues. The germline V gene encodes CDR1 GTSNPN and CDR2 SVGIG (reference sequence). The V segment lost 2 bases and the J segment 0 bases; nucleotides outside the gene matches: 10. The CDR3 DNA reads as TGTGCCTGGAGTCCCGTGGGGGACAGTAGCTCCTACGAGCAGTACTTC. Residues: CAWSPVGDSSSYEQYF.

This clone has just one count. V and J are TRBV4-2 and TRBJ1-2; 9 bases fit TRBD1. V lost 0 bases to trimming and J lost 7 bases; unmatched junction nucleotides: 12. There are 17 residues in the CDR3. The germline V gene encodes CDR1 LGHNA and CDR2 YNFKEQ. The CDR3 bases are TGTGCCAGCAGCCAAGATGGGTGGGACAGGGAACTCTCTGGCTACACCTTC. This encodes CASSQDGWDRELSGYTF.

This clone has more than one count but fewer than ten. The chain carries TRBV7-2 and TRBJ2-5; D not certain. The CDR3 contains 12 residues. With 5 bases removed from V and 5 bases from J, the gap between germline ends came to 9 bases. The germline CDR1 and CDR2 sequences are SGHTA and FQGNSA. CDR3 nucleotides: TGTGCCAGCAGCCCGCCTCGTGAGACCCAGTACTTC. It encodes CASSPPRETQYF.

In DNA form, the CDR3 reads TGTGCCTGGAGTGTCTGGTCCCCGGGACGGCCCTCACCCCAGTACTTC. Residues: CAWSVWSPGRPSPQYF. V usage is TRBV30 and J usage is TRBJ2-5; D possibly matches TRBD1 or TRBD2 (5 bases each). Looked up from germline, CDR1 is GTSNPN and CDR2 is SVGIG (reference sequence). The CDR3 is 16 residues long. V lost 0 bases and J 9 bases, leaving 23 bases between the germline ends.

This clone was counted only a few times. This chain connects TRBV10-3 to TRBJ2-7; no definite D call. Per germline, CDR1 ENHRY and CDR2 SYGVKD. CDR3 length: 14 residues. V lost 4 bases, J lost 1 base, and 11 bases lay in between. CDR3 bases: TGTGCCATCAGTGTCGGCGGTCTATCCTACGAGCAGTACTTC. Translation: CAISVGGLSYEQYF.

The rearrangement joins TRBV7-2 to TRBJ1-2; 7 nucleotides match TRBD1. V lost 5 bases and J lost 4; bases outside the gene matches: 10. Germline CDR1 and CDR2: SGHTA and FQGNSA. There are 15 residues in the CDR3. The CDR3 reads CASSLAKTGIYGYTF. The CDR3 nucleotides read TGTGCCAGCAGCCTCGCCAAGACAGGGATCTATGGCTACACCTTC.

This clone has only a few counts. The chain uses TRBV5-6 and TRBJ1-1, with TRBD1 identical over 10 bases. V lost 4 bases to trimming and J lost 0 bases; unmatched junction nucleotides: 6. CDR1 is SGHDT, CDR2 YYEEEE, per germline. This CDR3 has 16 amino acids. The CDR3 DNA follows: TGTGCCAGCAGCGTGGACAGGGGGACTATGAACACTGAAGCTTTCTTT. Amino acid sequence: CASSVDRGTMNTEAFF.

This chain links TRBV7-9 with TRBJ2-5, with no clear D. This CDR3 has 13 residues. The V and J ends lost 7 bases and 0 bases respectively, with 9 bases between them. Per the germline V gene, CDR1 is SEHNR and CDR2 is FQNEAQ (reference sequence). The CDR3 is CASMAAYQETQYF. CDR3 sequence (DNA): TGTGCCAGCATGGCGGCGTACCAAGAGACCCAGTACTTC. The full variable domain, in which reference TRBV7-9 and TRBJ2-5 provide the parts outside the CDR3, is DTGVSQNPRHKITKRGQNVTFRCDPISEHNRLYWYRQTLGQGPEFLTYFQNEAQLEKSRLLSDRFSAERPKGSFSTLEIQRTEQGDSAMYLCASMAAYQETQYFGPGTRLLVL.

This sequence joins TRBV10-3 and TRBJ2-5, with D tentatively TRBD1 (6 bases). Germline values: CDR1 ENHRY, CDR2 SYGVKD. The germline V and J ends were trimmed by 11 bases and 3 bases, with 16 bases remaining between them. The CDR3 consists of 13 residues. In DNA form, the CDR3 reads TGTGCCTCTAGCCAGGGGTTGGAAGAGACCCAGTACTTC. Its protein product is CASSQGLEETQYF.

This rearrangement joins TRBV9 to TRBJ2-3; the match to TRBD2 covers 10 bases. The CDR3 contains 15 residues. The junction had 0 bases not matched to a gene; V was cut back by 1 base and J by 1 base. The germline gives CDR1 SGDLS, CDR2 YYNGEE. CDR3 nucleotides: TGTGCCAGCAGCGTACTAGCGGGGGGCACAGATACGCAGTATTTT. This codes for CASSVLAGGTDTQYF.

This clone occurred many times. The chain recombines TRBV14 with TRBJ2-2; D remains ambiguous. This CDR3 comprises 13 residues. With 1 base removed from V and 7 bases from J, the gap between germline ends came to 7 bases. CDR1 SGHDN and CDR2 FVKESK come from the germline V gene. The CDR3 DNA is TGTGCCAGCAGCCAAGTTCCGGGCGGGGAGCTGTTTTTT. Encoded protein: CASSQVPGGELFF.